The 14 T cell receptor beta chains reported below all come from one sample, sequenced in a study of cytomegalovirus exposure and HLA in healthy donors. 13 Jbeta primers and 60 Vbeta primers were used for the PCR. Sequencing was performed with immunoSEQ multiplex PCR; in TCRdb, only in-frame clones are kept and a portion is missing. The sample holds some 150,000 clones, 80% seen once. The sample consisted of PBMCs. These receptors were obtained from a woman between 45 and 60 years old in good health and CMV-seropositive.

The chain has TRBV28 and TRBJ2-1; maybe TRBD2 (6 bases). The V end was cut by 4 bases, the J end by 3 bases, with 13 bases between. Germline V CDR1 and CDR2: MDHEN, SYDVKM. CDR3 length: 15 residues. CDR3 loop: CASSSMTRDYNEQFF. The CDR3 DNA reads TGTGCCAGCAGTTCCATGACTAGGGACTACAATGAGCAGTTCTTC.

This chain uses TRBV5-6 with TRBJ2-1; TRBD2 agrees at 11 bases. Germline loops: CDR1 SGHDT, CDR2 YYEEEE. V was pared by 3 bases and J by 4 bases, with 9 bases of the junction left unmatched. The CDR3 covers 17 residues. The CDR3: CASSSWTGLAVYNEQFF. As DNA, the CDR3 is TGTGCCAGCAGCTCGTGGACGGGACTAGCGGTATACAATGAGCAGTTCTTC. The full variable domain, with the rest looked up from reference TRBV5-6 and TRBJ2-1, is DAGVTQSPTHLIKTRGQQVTLRCSPKSGHDTVSWYQQALGQGPQFIFQYYEEEERQRGNFPDRFSGHQFPNYSSELNVNALLLGDSALYLCASSSWTGLAVYNEQFFGPGTRLTVL.

The chain employs TRBV9 and TRBJ1-4; 8 bases are shared with TRBD1. The CDR3 is 15 residues long. Per the germline V gene, CDR1 is SGDLS and CDR2 is YYNGEE. Trimming cost V 4 bases and J 5 bases; bases outside gene matches: 7. CDR3 bases: TGTGCCAGCAGCCCAGGGGGCCTAGCGAATGAAAAACTGTTTTTT. Protein product: CASSPGGLANEKLFF.

This clone was counted a single time. The rearrangement uses TRBV5-1 and TRBJ2-3; maybe TRBD1 (6 bases). Trimming pared 4 bases from V and 0 bases from J, leaving 15 bases between. Germline V lookup: CDR1 SGHRS, CDR2 YFSETQ. The CDR3 sequence is 16 residues long. The CDR3 sequence: CASSVAGTRSTDTQYF. The CDR3 nucleotides are TGCGCCAGCAGCGTAGCCGGGACAAGGAGCACAGATACGCAGTATTTT.

CDR3 protein: CASSLPTGISYEQYF. Here the CDR3 DNA reads TGTGCCAGCAGCTTACCGACAGGGATCTCCTACGAGCAGTACTTC. The V call is TRBV5-4, the J call TRBJ2-5, with 7 bases matching TRBD1. TRBJ2-7 matches the DNA end more closely, so the J call is doubtful. From germline, CDR1 is SGHNT and CDR2 YYREEE (reference sequence). The length of the CDR3 is 15 residues.

The V gene is TRBV5-1, the J gene TRBJ2-3; the match to TRBD1 covers 8 bases. The trim removed 3 bases at V and 4 bases at J, leaving 4 bases unmatched. The CDR3 runs 14 residues. Per the germline V gene, CDR1 is SGHRS and CDR2 is YFSETQ. The CDR3 region is CASSSTGQADTQYF. CDR3 nucleotide sequence: TGCGCCAGCAGCTCAACGGGACAGGCAGATACGCAGTATTTT.

This chain links TRBV4-3 with TRBJ1-2; no firm D call. The length of the CDR3 is 15 residues. Germline CDR1 reads LGHNA; CDR2 reads YSLEER. V lost 0 bases and J lost 8, with 16 bases in between. The DNA of the CDR3 is TGCGCCAGCAGCCAAGATCTCCCGACCCAGCGGGGCTACACCTTC. Amino acid sequence: CASSQDLPTQRGYTF.

The chain employs TRBV4-1 and TRBJ2-1, with D perhaps TRBD2 (6 bases). V was pared by 0 bases and J by 8 bases, with 20 bases between. The CDR3 covers 17 residues. Per the germline V gene, CDR1 is MGHRA and CDR2 is YSYEKL. The chain's CDR3 is CASSQDPGSLASDEQFF. For the CDR3, the DNA is TGCGCCAGCAGCCAAGATCCCGGGAGCCTCGCGAGCGATGAGCAGTTCTTC.

This chain connects TRBV4-3 to TRBJ2-5, with TRBD1 identical over 9 bases. Trimming at V came to 0 bases and at J to 3 bases, leaving 2 bases not matched to a gene. The CDR3 extends over 15 amino acids. CDR1 is LGHNA, CDR2 YSLEER, per germline. CDR3 DNA: TGCGCCAGCAGCCAAGAGACAGGGGGAGAAGAGACCCAGTACTTC. It specifies CASSQETGGEETQYF.

In this sample, this clone turned up once. The DNA of the CDR3 is TGTGCCAGCAGCCAAGGGGGACAGGCTAATGAAAAACTGTTTTTT. Protein: CASSQGGQANEKLFF. The V gene is TRBV4-2, the J gene TRBJ1-4; 8 nucleotides match TRBD1. This CDR3 spans 15 amino acids. The ends lost 1 base at V and 3 bases at J; junction bases unmatched: 1. CDR1 and CDR2 from the germline V gene are LGHNA and YNFKEQ.

The chain is built from TRBV29-1 and TRBJ2-1; TRBD2 agrees at 11 bases. J was trimmed by 2 bases and V by 4 bases; bases with no gene match: 10. The CDR3 runs to 17 residues. The V gene's germline CDR1 is SQVTM and CDR2 ANQGSEA. The CDR3 sequence is CSVALMLSGRAYNEQFF. Here the CDR3 DNA reads TGCAGCGTTGCCCTAATGCTTAGCGGGAGGGCCTACAATGAGCAGTTCTTC.

The V and J genes are TRBV28 and TRBJ2-7; D is possibly TRBD2 (6 bases). Germline V CDR1 and CDR2: MDHEN, SYDVKM. V lost 5 bases to trimming and J lost 5 bases, with 19 bases between them. The CDR3 totals 15 residues. The CDR3 spells CASSATSWVRHEQYF. CDR3 nucleotides: TGTGCCAGCAGTGCTACTAGCTGGGTCCGCCACGAGCAGTACTTC.

The V call is TRBV28, the J call TRBJ1-4; D is undetermined. The V gene lost 5 bases and the J gene lost 8 bases, with 21 bases spanning the gap. This CDR3 comprises 16 residues. Germline loops: CDR1 MDHEN, CDR2 SYDVKM. DNA for the CDR3: TGTGCCAGCAGTCTACGCCGGGTTTCAAGGAGGGAAAAACTGTTTTTT. It codes for CASSLRRVSRREKLFF.

The rearrangement links TRBV5-4 to TRBJ2-5; 10 bases align to TRBD2. Germline loops: CDR1 SGHNT, CDR2 YYREEE (reference sequence). The CDR3 consists of 16 residues. V lost 2 bases, J lost 5 bases, and 9 bases stayed unmatched. CDR3: CASSFERGGSGETQYF. The CDR3 nucleotides are TGTGCCAGCAGCTTCGAGCGGGGGGGCAGTGGTGAGACCCAGTACTTC.